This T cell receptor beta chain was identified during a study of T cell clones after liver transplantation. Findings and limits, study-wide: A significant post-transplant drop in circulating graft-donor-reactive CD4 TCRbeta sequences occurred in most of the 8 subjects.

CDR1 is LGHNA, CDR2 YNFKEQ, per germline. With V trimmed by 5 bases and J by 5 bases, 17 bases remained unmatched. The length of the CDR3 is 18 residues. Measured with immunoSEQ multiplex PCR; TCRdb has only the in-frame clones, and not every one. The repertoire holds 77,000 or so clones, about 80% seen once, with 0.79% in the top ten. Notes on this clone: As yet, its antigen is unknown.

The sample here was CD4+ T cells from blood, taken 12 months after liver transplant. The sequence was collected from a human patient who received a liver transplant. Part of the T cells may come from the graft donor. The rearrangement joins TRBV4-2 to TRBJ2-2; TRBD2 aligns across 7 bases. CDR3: CASSLFLGALGGTGELFF. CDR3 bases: TGTGCCAGCAGCTTGTTCCTTGGGGCTCTCGGGGGGACCGGGGAGCTGTTTTTT.